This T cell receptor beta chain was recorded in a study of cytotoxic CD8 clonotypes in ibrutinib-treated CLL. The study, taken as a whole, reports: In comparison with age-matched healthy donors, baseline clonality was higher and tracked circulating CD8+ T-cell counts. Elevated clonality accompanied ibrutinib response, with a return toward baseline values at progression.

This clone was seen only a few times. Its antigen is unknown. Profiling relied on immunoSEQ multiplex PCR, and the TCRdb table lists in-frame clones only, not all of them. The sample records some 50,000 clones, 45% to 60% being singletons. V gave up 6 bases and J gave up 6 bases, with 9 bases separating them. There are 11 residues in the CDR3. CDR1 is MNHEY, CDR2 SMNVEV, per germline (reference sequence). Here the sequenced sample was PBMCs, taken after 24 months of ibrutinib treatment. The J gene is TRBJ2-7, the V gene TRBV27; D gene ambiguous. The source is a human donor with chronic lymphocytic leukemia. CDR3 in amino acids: CASRPRGEQYF. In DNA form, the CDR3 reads TGTGCCAGCAGGCCTAGAGGCGAGCAGTACTTC.